The clone carrying this T cell receptor (beta chain) has only a few counts. Its specificity is unknown. CDR3 size: 13 residues. CDR1 is SGHTA and CDR2 is FQGNSA in the germline V gene. Between the trimmed V and J ends, which lost 2 bases and 2 bases, there was a span of 6 bases. The data are from a study of T cells in Graves' hyperthyroidism and ophthalmopathy. Study-level points and caveats: With a median lead of roughly 6.8 months before onset, the model predicted ophthalmopathy.

Amplified TCR beta CDR3 regions came from RNA transcripts. Researchers ran a first-round RT-PCR on the TCR CDR3 using the HTBI primer set. TCRdb processed the multiplex PCR reads anew with MiXCR; each CDR3 protein has one entry. This sample has about 280,000 distinct CDR3 sequences, with 25% to 30% found just once. This receptor was taken from a man between 35 and 55 years old with Graves' hyperthyroidism that later progressed to Graves' ophthalmopathy. What was sequenced was blood. The V call is TRBV7-2, the J call TRBJ2-5; D is unclear. The CDR3 sequence is CASSLYQQETQYF. CDR3 DNA: TGTGCCAGCAGCTTATATCAGCAAGAGACCCAGTACTTC.